The 8 T cell receptor beta chains in this list originate from one sample, sequenced in a study of beta chain features in type 1 diabetes. Study-level findings and limits: Across all four CD4+ subsets, people with type 1 diabetes showed modestly shorter TCRB CDR3s.

What these receptors recognize is not known. Of the isolated RNA, all was reverse transcribed, and so the sequenced material was expressed TCRB transcripts. Data came from immunoSEQ multiplex PCR; TCRdb stores just in-frame clones and leaves some out. The top ten hold roughly 1% of the sample, which has roughly 300,000 clones, 9.3% seen once. Material for sequencing was central memory CD4+ T cells from blood. The source is a man younger than 40 with type 1 diabetes.

This clone showed up just a few times. For the CDR3, the DNA is TGTGCCAGCAGTGAACGGCTGGGGGGCAGGGCCGGGGAGCTGTTTTTT. Protein product: CASSERLGGRAGELFF. The chain links TRBV2 to TRBJ2-2; D assignment may be TRBD1 or TRBD2 (6 bases each). CDR1 and CDR2 from the germline V gene are SNHLY and FYNNEI. The CDR3 is 16 amino acids. The V end was cut by 2 bases, the J end by 6 bases, with 16 bases between.

In this sample, this clone turned up many times. This sample also contains other DNA sequences that code for the same CDR3. The chain combines TRBV19 with TRBJ2-2; 9 nucleotides agree with TRBD1. This CDR3 contains 13 residues. Germline CDR1 reads LNHDA; CDR2 reads SQIVND (reference sequence). Trimming took 7 bases from V and 5 from J; bases not matched to a gene: 2. The CDR3 loop reads CASMGQGTGELFF. CDR3 bases: TGTGCCAGTATGGGACAGGGAACCGGGGAGCTGTTTTTT.

This clone has just a few counts. The chain links TRBV10-3 to TRBJ2-7; a possible D gene is TRBD2 (5 bases). The CDR3 length is 15 residues. Per the germline V gene, CDR1 is ENHRY and CDR2 is SYGVKD. V was shortened by 4 bases and J by 0 bases, with 13 bases between the two germline ends. The CDR3 loop reads CAISGGISDSYEQYF. CDR3 in DNA: TGTGCCATCAGTGGAGGGATAAGTGACTCCTACGAGCAGTACTTC.

This chain connects TRBV5-1 to TRBJ1-3; 10 bases match TRBD1. The CDR3 has 15 residues. Germline V lookup: CDR1 SGHRS, CDR2 YFSETQ. Trimming removed 4 bases from V and 0 bases from J; junction bases left unmatched: 1. The DNA of the CDR3 is TGCGCCAGCAGCAGGGACAGGGGCTCTGGAAACACCATATATTTT. Translating it yields CASSRDRGSGNTIYF.

This clone has a handful of counts. The chain employs TRBV2 and TRBJ1-6, with 7 bases fitting TRBD1. From germline, CDR1 is SNHLY and CDR2 FYNNEI. The V gene end was trimmed by 1 base and the J gene end by 10 bases; junction bases not matched to a gene: 10. The CDR3 spans 16 residues. Written as DNA, the CDR3 is TGTGCCAGCAGTGAAGAAGGGGGAGGGGGCAGATCACCCCTCCACTTT. It yields the protein CASSEEGGGGRSPLHF.

This clone was observed many times. J is TRBJ1-3 and V is TRBV7-2; possibly TRBD1 for D (5 bases). This CDR3 has 16 amino acids. Germline V gene data show CDR1 as SGHTA and CDR2 as FQGNSA. Trimming cost V 2 bases and J 2 bases, with 13 bases left between them. CDR3 DNA: TGTGCCAGCAGCTTACAGGGCATTAGAACTGGAAACACCATATATTTT. It codes for CASSLQGIRTGNTIYF.

This clone was detected only a few times. The chain links TRBV15 to TRBJ1-2, with a weak D call TRBD1 (5 bases). The CDR3 covers 15 residues. Germline values: CDR1 LNHNV, CDR2 YYDKDF (reference sequence). Trimming cost V 2 bases and J 4 bases, with 14 bases left between them. Here the CDR3 DNA reads TGTGCCACCAGCAGACTTCGACAGAATACCTATGGCTACACCTTC. Its protein product is CATSRLRQNTYGYTF.

The chain links TRBV19 to TRBJ1-2; D is undetermined. The germline V gene has CDR1 LNHDA and CDR2 SQIVND (reference sequence). This CDR3 comprises 14 residues. Deletions cut 1 base from V and 4 bases from J, with 10 bases between. CDR3 sequence: CASSIGPGGYGYTF. Written as DNA, the CDR3 is TGTGCCAGTAGTATAGGCCCAGGCGGCTATGGCTACACCTTC.